The entry below describes one T cell receptor beta chain. This clonotype was seen more than once but under ten times. Its binding antigen is unknown. No quality values exist for individual bases; no much larger clone is one base distant. The record originates from a study of T cell repertoires in cytomegalovirus infection (dated by TCRdb to about 2019). As for the study more broadly: Alongside well-studied HLA-B-restricted epitopes, the peptide stimulations were aimed at recently identified HLA-C-restricted CMV epitopes, whose presentation resists viral immunomodulation. Donor HLA type was relevant to the analysis, because carriage of CMV infection together with the matching HLA type was indicated by public TCR beta signatures.

Here V drops 4 bases and J drops 4 bases, and the junction holds 4 bases not matched to any gene. Counted from cysteine to phenylalanine, this CDR3 has 15 amino acids. Just the 45-base CDR3 DNA is kept, in frame starting at base 1. CDR1 is given as SGHDT and CDR2 as YYEEEE, both from the germline V gene. What the treatment or condition label conveys for this sample: in vitro stimulation with specific CMV peptide epitopes to enrich CMV-specific T cells. General findings and caveats noted by the study authors: In the ex vivo response, HLA-C-restricted CMV-specific TCR beta clonotypes were dominant, and in two of eight donors the single most frequent clonotype came from this HLA-C-restricted group. In both this cohort and an independent cohort of 350 to 400 donors, the cumulative frequency of public TCR beta family members distinguished carriers of CMV infection plus the relevant HLA type.

Sequencing took place on an Illumina HiSeq 1500. TCRdb passed the public sequencing reads through fastp at Q25 and MiXCR, retaining productive beta sequences. Each CDR3 protein gets just one entry, which takes the most common genes and DNA from the rows behind it. The sample has 640,000 or so distinct CDR3 sequences on record, about 33% of them singletons. Roughly 18% of the sample belongs to the ten largest clones. This TCR derives from a human donor in good health (CMV status not recorded). Some clones in this sample may be carry-over from other donors' samples. The starting material was cultured PBMCs, obtained from culture after CMV antigen stimulation. The V gene is TRBV5-6 and the J gene is TRBJ2-1; 11 central nucleotides agree with TRBD2. The CDR3 region has the sequence CASSKGLAEYNEQFF. The nucleotides read TGTGCCAGCAGCAAGGGACTAGCGGAATACAATGAGCAGTTCTTC.